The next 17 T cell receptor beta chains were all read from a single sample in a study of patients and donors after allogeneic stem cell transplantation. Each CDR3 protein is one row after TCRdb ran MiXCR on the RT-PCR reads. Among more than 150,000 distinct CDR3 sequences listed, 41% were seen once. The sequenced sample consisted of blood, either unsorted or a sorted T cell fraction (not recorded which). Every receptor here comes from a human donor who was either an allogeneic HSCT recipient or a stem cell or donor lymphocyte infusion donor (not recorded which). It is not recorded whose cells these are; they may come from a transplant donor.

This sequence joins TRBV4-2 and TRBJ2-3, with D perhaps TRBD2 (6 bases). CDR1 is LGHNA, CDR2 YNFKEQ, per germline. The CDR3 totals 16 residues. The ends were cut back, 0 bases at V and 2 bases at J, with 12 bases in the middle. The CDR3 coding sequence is TGTGCCAGCAGCCAAGATCGGGAGCGCTCCACAGATACGCAGTATTTT. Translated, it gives CASSQDRERSTDTQYF.

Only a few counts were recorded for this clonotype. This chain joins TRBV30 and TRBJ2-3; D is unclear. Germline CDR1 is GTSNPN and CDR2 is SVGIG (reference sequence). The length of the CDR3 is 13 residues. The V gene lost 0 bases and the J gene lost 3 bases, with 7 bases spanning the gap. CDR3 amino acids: CAWSVPPTDTQYF. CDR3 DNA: TGTGCCTGGAGTGTACCCCCAACAGATACGCAGTATTTT.

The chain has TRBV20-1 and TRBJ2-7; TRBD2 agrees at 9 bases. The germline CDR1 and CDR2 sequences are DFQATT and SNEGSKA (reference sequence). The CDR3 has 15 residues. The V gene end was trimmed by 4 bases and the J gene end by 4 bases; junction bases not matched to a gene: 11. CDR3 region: CSAIDLAGLGYEQYF. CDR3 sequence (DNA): TGCAGTGCTATTGATCTAGCGGGATTAGGGTACGAGCAGTACTTC.

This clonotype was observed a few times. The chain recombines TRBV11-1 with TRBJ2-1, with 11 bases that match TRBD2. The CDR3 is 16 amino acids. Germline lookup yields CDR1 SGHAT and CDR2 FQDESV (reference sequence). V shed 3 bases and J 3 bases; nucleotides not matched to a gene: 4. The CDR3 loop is CASSLGTSGNYNEQFF. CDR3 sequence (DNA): TGTGCCAGCAGCTTGGGGACTAGCGGCAACTACAATGAGCAGTTCTTC.

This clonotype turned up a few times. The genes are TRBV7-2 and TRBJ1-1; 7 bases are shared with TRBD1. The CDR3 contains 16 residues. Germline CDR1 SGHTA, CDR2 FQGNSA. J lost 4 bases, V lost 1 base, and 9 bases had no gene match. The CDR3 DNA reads TGTGCCAGCAGCTTAGGAGGGGGCGGTTTCAGCACTGAAGCTTTCTTT. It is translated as CASSLGGGGFSTEAFF.

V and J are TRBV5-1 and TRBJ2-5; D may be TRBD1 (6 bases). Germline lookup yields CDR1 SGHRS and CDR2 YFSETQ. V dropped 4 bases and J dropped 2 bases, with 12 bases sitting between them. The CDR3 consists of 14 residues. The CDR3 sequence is CASSNPTGQETQYF. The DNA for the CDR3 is TGCGCCAGCAGCAATCCGACAGGTCAAGAGACCCAGTACTTC.

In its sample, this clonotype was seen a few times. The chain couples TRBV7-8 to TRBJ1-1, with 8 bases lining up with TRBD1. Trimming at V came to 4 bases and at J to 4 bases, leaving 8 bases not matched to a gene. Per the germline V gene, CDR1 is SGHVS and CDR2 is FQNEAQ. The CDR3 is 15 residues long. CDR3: CASSSTGAGGTEAFF. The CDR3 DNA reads TGTGCCAGCAGCTCGACAGGGGCTGGAGGCACTGAAGCTTTCTTT.

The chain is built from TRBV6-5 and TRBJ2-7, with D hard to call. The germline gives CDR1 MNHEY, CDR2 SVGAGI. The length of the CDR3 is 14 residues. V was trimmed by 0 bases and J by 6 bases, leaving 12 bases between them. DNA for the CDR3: TGTGCCAGCAGTTACTCGACGGCGGATATCGAGCAGTACTTC. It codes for CASSYSTADIEQYF.

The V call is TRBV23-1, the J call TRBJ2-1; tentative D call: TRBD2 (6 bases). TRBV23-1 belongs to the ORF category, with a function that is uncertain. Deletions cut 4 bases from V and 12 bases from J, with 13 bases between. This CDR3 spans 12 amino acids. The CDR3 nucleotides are TGCGCCAGCAGTCCCTCCGGGGGATTGCAGTTCTTC. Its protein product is CASSPSGGLQFF.

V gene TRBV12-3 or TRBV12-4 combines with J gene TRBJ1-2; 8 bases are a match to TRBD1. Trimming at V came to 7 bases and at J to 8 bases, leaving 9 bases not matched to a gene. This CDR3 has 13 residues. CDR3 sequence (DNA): TGTGCCAGCATCCCTGGACAGGGAAAAGGCTACACCTTC. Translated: CASIPGQGKGYTF.

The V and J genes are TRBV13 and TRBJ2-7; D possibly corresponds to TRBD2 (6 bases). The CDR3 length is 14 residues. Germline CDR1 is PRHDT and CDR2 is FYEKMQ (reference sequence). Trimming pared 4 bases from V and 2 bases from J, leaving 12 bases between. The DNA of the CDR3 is TGTGCCAGCAGCTCGCGGGACTTAGCCTACGAGCAGTACTTC. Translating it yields CASSSRDLAYEQYF.

This CDR3 is CASSLSLAGPQYF. CDR3 bases: TGTGCCAGCAGTTTAAGTCTAGCGGGCCCGCAGTACTTC. The rearrangement links TRBV12-3 or TRBV12-4 to TRBJ2-7; 8 positions match TRBD2. With 2 bases clipped from V and 9 bases from J, the junction kept 6 bases outside the gene matches. CDR3 length equals 13 residues.

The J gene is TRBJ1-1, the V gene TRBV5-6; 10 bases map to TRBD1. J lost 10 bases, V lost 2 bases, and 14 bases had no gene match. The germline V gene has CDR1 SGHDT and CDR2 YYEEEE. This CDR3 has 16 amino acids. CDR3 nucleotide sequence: TGTGCCAGCAGCTTTGTTGCGGGACAGGGGACCCTTCGAGCTTTCTTT. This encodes CASSFVAGQGTLRAFF.

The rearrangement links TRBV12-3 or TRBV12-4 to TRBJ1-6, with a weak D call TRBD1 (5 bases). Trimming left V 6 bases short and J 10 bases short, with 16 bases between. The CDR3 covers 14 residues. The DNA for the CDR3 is TGTGCCAGCAGGCTCCCAGGGTTTGGGTCACCCCTCCACTTT. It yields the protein CASRLPGFGSPLHF.

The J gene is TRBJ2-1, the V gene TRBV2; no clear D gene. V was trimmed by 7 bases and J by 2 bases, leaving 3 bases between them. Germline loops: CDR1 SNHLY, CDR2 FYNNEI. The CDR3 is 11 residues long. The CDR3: CASTAYNEQFF. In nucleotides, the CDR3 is TGTGCCAGCACAGCCTACAATGAGCAGTTCTTC. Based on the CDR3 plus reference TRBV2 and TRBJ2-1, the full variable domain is EPEVTQTPSHQVTQMGQEVILRCVPISNHLYFYWYRQILGQKVEFLVSFYNNEISEKSEIFDDQFSVERPDGSNFTLKIRSTKLEDSAMYFCASTAYNEQFFGPGTRLTVL.

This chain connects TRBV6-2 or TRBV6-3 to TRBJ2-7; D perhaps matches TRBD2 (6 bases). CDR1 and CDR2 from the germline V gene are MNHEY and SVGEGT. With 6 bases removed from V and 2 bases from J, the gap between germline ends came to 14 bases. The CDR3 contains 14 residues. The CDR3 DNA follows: TGTGCCAGCAGCTGGGGGGACGAACCCTACGAGCAGTACTTC. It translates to CASSWGDEPYEQYF.

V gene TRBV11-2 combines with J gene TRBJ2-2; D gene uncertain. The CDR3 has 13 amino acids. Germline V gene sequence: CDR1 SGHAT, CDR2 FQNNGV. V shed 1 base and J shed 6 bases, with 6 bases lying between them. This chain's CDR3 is CASSLVGPGELFF. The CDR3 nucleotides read TGTGCCAGCAGCTTAGTAGGGCCCGGGGAGCTGTTTTTT.